Shown below are 24 T cell receptor beta chains from a single sample sequenced in a study of T-cell memory formation after mild COVID-19. MiXCR was run by TCRdb on the 5' RACE reads, yielding one entry per CDR3 protein. The data contain 100,000 to 150,000 distinct CDR3 sequences, 16% of them seen just once; the ten biggest clones take up approximately 15%. Source material: PBMCs or a T cell subset sorted from them (not recorded which). All receptors come from an adult woman who had mild COVID-19 (a few samples of this study predate the infection). Cell type and time point are not known.

The gene calls are TRBV2 and TRBJ2-7, with D unclear. Germline CDR1 reads SNHLY; CDR2 reads FYNNEI. Trimming cost V 4 bases and J 0 bases, with 4 bases left between them. This CDR3 comprises 12 residues. CDR3 DNA: TGTGCCAGCAGTGGAAACTCCTACGAGCAGTACTTC. Translating it yields CASSGNSYEQYF.

The rearrangement uses TRBV4-1 and TRBJ1-4, with D unclear. Trimming removed 5 bases from V and 0 bases from J, with 19 bases in between. The CDR3 contains 18 residues. The germline V gene has CDR1 MGHRA and CDR2 YSYEKL. This CDR3 reads CASSSQSAGFATNEKLFF. The CDR3 nucleotides are TGCGCCAGCAGCAGCCAATCCGCAGGTTTTGCAACTAATGAAAAACTGTTTTTT.

This clonotype was seen repeatedly, ten times or more. The chain recombines TRBV5-1 with TRBJ2-1; 11 bases map to TRBD2. The germline V gene has CDR1 SGHRS and CDR2 YFSETQ. With 4 bases clipped from V and 5 bases from J, the junction kept 8 bases outside the gene matches. CDR3 size: 16 residues. The CDR3 sequence is CASSQIAGGPNNEQFF. For the CDR3, the DNA is TGCGCCAGCAGCCAGATAGCGGGGGGGCCAAACAATGAGCAGTTCTTC.

This clonotype was detected ten times or more. The gene calls are TRBV29-1 and TRBJ2-1; 10 bases fit TRBD2. Germline CDR1 and CDR2: SQVTM and ANQGSEA. Trimming cost V 2 bases and J 7 bases; bases outside gene matches: 2. The CDR3 length is 13 residues. For the CDR3, the DNA is TGCAGCGTTGAACCTAGCGGGAGAAATGAGCAGTTCTTC. Translated: CSVEPSGRNEQFF.

This chain links TRBV10-3 with TRBJ2-1; D perhaps matches TRBD2 (5 bases). CDR3 length equals 13 residues. Between the trimmed V and J ends, which lost 8 bases and 1 base, there was a span of 9 bases. Germline V CDR1 and CDR2: ENHRY, SYGVKD. The CDR3 nucleotides read TGTGCCATCGAGAGCGGTTCCTACAATGAGCAGTTCTTC. This encodes CAIESGSYNEQFF.

This clonotype was seen a handful of times. The V gene is TRBV7-2, the J gene TRBJ2-1; D gene ambiguous. CDR1 is SGHTA, CDR2 FQGNSA, per germline. Trimming took off 1 base at V and 10 bases at J, with 8 bases between the two ends. The CDR3 runs to 12 residues. CDR3 sequence reads: CASSLGVMEQFF. The CDR3 DNA reads as TGTGCCAGCAGCTTAGGAGTCATGGAGCAGTTCTTC.

The chain has TRBV5-8 and TRBJ2-7; 11 bases match TRBD2. CDR1 and CDR2 (germline): SGHTS, YDEGEE. The CDR3 contains 17 residues. Trimming removed 2 bases from V and 4 bases from J; junction bases left unmatched: 11. CDR3 protein: CASSFGLGASGRYEQYF. CDR3 DNA: TGTGCCAGCAGCTTTGGCCTCGGGGCTAGCGGGAGGTACGAGCAGTACTTC.

This clonotype occurred a few times. The DNA for the CDR3 is TGTGCCAGCAGCTCAGCCCTCAAAAGCACAGATACGCAGTATTTT. Amino acid sequence: CASSSALKSTDTQYF. The gene calls are TRBV7-2 and TRBJ2-3; D is unclear. The length of the CDR3 is 15 residues. V was pared by 4 bases and J by 0 bases, with 11 bases between. In germline, CDR1 is SGHTA, CDR2 FQGNSA. Based on the CDR3 plus reference TRBV7-2 and TRBJ2-3, the full variable domain is GAGVSQSPSNKVTEKGKDVELRCDPISGHTALYWYRQSLGQGLEFLIYFQGNSAPDKSGLPSDRFSAERTGGSVSTLTIQRTQQEDSAVYLCASSSALKSTDTQYFGPGTRLTVL.

The rearrangement links TRBV4-1 to TRBJ1-5, with a possible D match to TRBD1 (6 bases). The germline gives CDR1 MGHRA, CDR2 YSYEKL. V was pared by 0 bases and J by 4 bases, with 13 bases between. This CDR3 spans 16 amino acids. CDR3 sequence (DNA): TGCGCCAGCAGCCAAGAAAGTCTTCAGGGGAATCAGCCCCAGCATTTT. Its protein product is CASSQESLQGNQPQHF.

The gene calls are TRBV7-6 and TRBJ2-2; TRBD1 aligns across 8 bases. The CDR3 sequence is 16 residues long. V lost 5 bases and J lost 4; bases outside the gene matches: 9. CDR1 is SGHVS, CDR2 FNYEAQ, per germline. In DNA, the CDR3 is TGTGCCAGCAGCCACGTATGGACAGGGAGCACCGGGGAGCTGTTTTTT. Its translation: CASSHVWTGSTGELFF.

The rearrangement uses TRBV12-3 or TRBV12-4 and TRBJ2-1; 11 positions agree with TRBD2. There are 15 residues in the CDR3. V gave up 3 bases and J gave up 9 bases; unmatched junction bases: 7. The CDR3 spells CASSFRLAGLGEQFF. For the CDR3, the DNA is TGTGCCAGCAGTTTCAGACTAGCGGGACTAGGTGAGCAGTTCTTC.

V usage is TRBV5-1 and J usage is TRBJ1-1; no reliable D call. Trimming left V 4 bases short and J 2 bases short, with 6 bases between. The CDR3 is made up of 12 amino acids. Germline CDR1 reads SGHRS; CDR2 reads YFSETQ. This CDR3 reads CASSAGNTEAFF. The CDR3 DNA reads as TGCGCCAGCAGCGCTGGTAACACTGAAGCTTTCTTT. The full variable domain, rest sourced from reference TRBV5-1 and TRBJ1-1, is KAGVTQTPRYLIKTRGQQVTLSCSPISGHRSVSWYQQTPGQGLQFLFEYFSETQRNKGNFPGRFSGRQFSNSRSEMNVSTLELGDSALYLCASSAGNTEAFFGQGTRLTVV.

This clonotype was detected only a few times. The chain carries TRBV27 and TRBJ2-7; a possible D gene is TRBD1 (5 bases). The CDR3 totals 13 residues. V lost 6 bases, J lost 9 bases, and 18 bases lay in between. Germline V gene sequence: CDR1 MNHEY, CDR2 SMNVEV (reference sequence). The CDR3 DNA is TGTGCCAGCAGCAACCCGCCAGGGATCGGGCAGTACTTC. Translating it yields CASSNPPGIGQYF.

The genes are TRBV7-8 and TRBJ2-7; 13 bases align to TRBD2. The J segment lost 4 bases and the V segment lost 5 bases, leaving 5 bases of the junction unmatched. Germline loops: CDR1 SGHVS, CDR2 FQNEAQ. The CDR3 is 15 residues long. The CDR3: CASSVLLAGGYEQYF. DNA of the CDR3: TGTGCCAGCAGCGTATTACTAGCGGGAGGGTACGAGCAGTACTTC.

This clonotype was counted between two and nine times. The rearrangement links TRBV5-1 to TRBJ2-2; 12 bases align to TRBD2. The ends lost 5 bases at V and 4 bases at J; junction bases unmatched: 3. This CDR3 region has 15 residues. Germline V gives CDR1 SGHRS, CDR2 YFSETQ. The DNA for the CDR3 is TGCGCCAGCAGTGGACTAGCGGGGCGCACCGGGGAGCTGTTTTTT. This translates into CASSGLAGRTGELFF.

There are a few counts of this clonotype. The gene calls are TRBV20-1 and TRBJ2-7; 12 bases line up with TRBD2. Germline V lookup: CDR1 DFQATT, CDR2 SNEGSKA (reference sequence). V trimming: 6 bases; J trimming: 2 bases; junction bases outside the gene matches: 8. The CDR3 is made up of 15 amino acids. CDR3: CSAPSRTSGTYEQYF. The CDR3 DNA is TGCAGTGCCCCCTCCCGGACTAGCGGGACCTACGAGCAGTACTTC.

The CDR3 nucleotides read TGTGCCAGCAGCGGAACGGGACCTACTATTCCCTACGAGCAGTACTTC. The encoded protein is CASSGTGPTIPYEQYF. This chain joins TRBV7-9 and TRBJ2-7; the D gene could be TRBD1 or TRBD2 (5 bases each). V lost 5 bases to trimming and J lost 2 bases, with 19 bases between them. This CDR3 has 16 amino acids. The germline gives CDR1 SEHNR, CDR2 FQNEAQ (reference sequence).

This clonotype was counted at least ten times. This chain uses TRBV29-1 with TRBJ2-7; D gene ambiguous. The CDR3 runs to 14 residues. The V end lost 2 bases, the J end lost 7 bases, and 18 bases lay between the germline ends. Germline V lookup: CDR1 SQVTM, CDR2 ANQGSEA. CDR3 protein: CSVEILGRRREQYF. CDR3 nucleotide sequence: TGCAGCGTTGAAATCTTAGGCCGACGAAGGGAGCAGTACTTC.

The chain has TRBV30 and TRBJ2-2, with 7 bases fitting TRBD1. Germline CDR1 and CDR2: GTSNPN and SVGIG (reference sequence). V shed 0 bases, J shed 6 bases, and the junction held 7 bases outside the gene matches. This CDR3 contains 15 residues. CDR3 amino acids: CAWSVLGGKAGELFF. DNA of the CDR3: TGTGCCTGGAGTGTTCTAGGGGGCAAGGCCGGGGAGCTGTTTTTT.

The J gene is TRBJ2-2, the V gene TRBV4-1; unclear D gene. Germline V lookup: CDR1 MGHRA, CDR2 YSYEKL. The CDR3 is made up of 15 amino acids. Deletions cut 0 bases from V and 1 base from J, with 6 bases between. The CDR3 nucleotides read TGCGCCAGCAGCCAAGAGACATTGAACACCGGGGAGCTGTTTTTT. It is translated as CASSQETLNTGELFF.

This clonotype turned up a few times. The chain couples TRBV4-2 to TRBJ2-7; D unresolved. V was clipped by 0 bases and J by 0 bases, with 9 bases between them. Germline-derived CDR1 and CDR2 are LGHNA and YNFKEQ. CDR3 length: 15 residues. The CDR3 DNA follows: TGTGCCAGCAGCCAAGAGGGGTCGAACTCCTACGAGCAGTACTTC. Its protein is CASSQEGSNSYEQYF.

J is TRBJ1-5 and V is TRBV4-2; D uncertain. The germline V and J ends were trimmed by 0 bases and 4 bases, with 7 bases remaining between them. Looked up from germline, CDR1 is LGHNA and CDR2 is YNFKEQ. The CDR3 has 14 amino acids. The CDR3 DNA is TGTGCCAGCAGCCAAGATTTGAGGAATCAGCCCCAGCATTTT. Translating gives CASSQDLRNQPQHF.

This clonotype was seen a few times. V is TRBV29-1 and J is TRBJ2-5, with D perhaps matching TRBD2 (5 bases). CDR1 and CDR2 (germline): SQVTM, ANQGSEA. This CDR3 spans 11 amino acids. V gave up 4 bases and J gave up 4 bases, with 7 bases separating them. The CDR3: CSVARGETQYF. In nucleotides, the CDR3 is TGCAGCGTTGCCCGGGGAGAGACCCAGTACTTC.

The rearrangement joins TRBV7-9 to TRBJ2-3; TRBD2 matches at 16 bases. V shed 3 bases, J shed 4 bases, and the junction held 4 bases outside the gene matches. This CDR3 has 17 residues. CDR1 is SEHNR, CDR2 FQNEAQ, per germline (reference sequence). CDR3 in DNA: TGTGCCAGCAGCTTGGGACTAGCGGGAGGGCCGGCAGATACGCAGTATTTT. This translates into CASSLGLAGGPADTQYF. The full variable domain, rest sourced from reference TRBV7-9 and TRBJ2-3, is DTGVSQNPRHKITKRGQNVTFRCDPISEHNRLYWYRQTLGQGPEFLTYFQNEAQLEKSRLLSDRFSAERPKGSFSTLEIQRTEQGDSAMYLCASSLGLAGGPADTQYFGPGTRLTVL.